The 16 T cell receptor beta chains presented below share a single source sample, sequenced in a study of CD8+CD57+ T cells in acquired aplastic anemia. Genomic DNA served as template for TCR beta VDJ and CDR3 profiling. MiXCR, applied by TCRdb to the reads, yields one record per CDR3 protein. The table includes more than 250,000 distinct CDR3 sequences, about 56% detected once. The sample comprised sorted CD4+, CD8+, or CD8+CD57+ T cells (not recorded which) from PBMCs. Receptors were obtained from a human donor with severe aplastic anemia or a healthy control (not recorded which).

This clonotype showed up many times. The chain couples TRBV5-6 to TRBJ2-7; D may be TRBD2 (5 bases). Trimming removed 2 bases from V and 3 bases from J, with 12 bases in between. Germline V gene sequence: CDR1 SGHDT, CDR2 YYEEEE. The CDR3 loop spans 14 amino acids. As DNA, the CDR3 is TGTGCCAGCAGCTTCTCGGCAGGAGGCTACGAGCAGTACTTC. Its translation is CASSFSAGGYEQYF.

The rearrangement joins TRBV15 to TRBJ1-1, with unresolved D. Germline V CDR1 and CDR2: LNHNV, YYDKDF (reference sequence). V was shortened by 3 bases and J by 8 bases, with 10 bases between the two germline ends. This CDR3 comprises 12 residues. DNA of the CDR3: TGTGCCACCAGCAGCGTCGGACTAGAAGCTTTCTTT. Protein product: CATSSVGLEAFF.

The gene calls are TRBV7-8 and TRBJ1-4; weak D call: TRBD1 (6 bases). The CDR3 sequence is 13 residues long. Germline V gives CDR1 SGHVS, CDR2 FQNEAQ. The V end lost 4 bases, the J end lost 5 bases, and 8 bases lay between the germline ends. CDR3 sequence reads: CASSWTENEKLFF. Here the CDR3 DNA reads TGTGCCAGCAGCTGGACAGAGAATGAAAAACTGTTTTTT.

This clonotype was seen many times. The V call is TRBV20-1, the J call TRBJ1-5; D call uncertain. Per the germline V gene, CDR1 is DFQATT and CDR2 is SNEGSKA (reference sequence). This CDR3 comprises 13 residues. V lost 3 bases and J lost 4, with 10 bases in between. CDR3 nucleotide sequence: TGCAGTGCTAGTTCCAGGCAAAATCAGCCCCAGCATTTT. Translated, it gives CSASSRQNQPQHF.

The CDR3 nucleotides are TGTGCCAGCAGCGCCCTGGGGGCTACAGGGGATGAGCAGTTCTTC. It is translated as CASSALGATGDEQFF. This chain links TRBV7-3 with TRBJ2-1; 7 positions match TRBD1. Germline V lookup: CDR1 SGHTA, CDR2 FQGTGA. There are 15 residues in the CDR3. With V trimmed by 5 bases and J by 8 bases, 12 bases remained unmatched.

The rearrangement joins TRBV15 to TRBJ1-4; D may be TRBD1 (5 bases). V was clipped by 0 bases and J by 10 bases, with 12 bases between them. Germline CDR1 and CDR2: LNHNV and YYDKDF (reference sequence). The CDR3 totals 14 residues. This chain's CDR3 is CATSRDGGGPKLFF. The DNA for the CDR3 is TGTGCCACCAGCAGAGATGGCGGGGGTCCAAAACTGTTTTTT.

About this clonotype itself: The junction differs from germline at one of its ends, possibly a read error. V gene TRBV7-2 combines with J gene TRBJ1-6; TRBD1 matches at 7 bases. Per the germline V gene, CDR1 is SGHTA and CDR2 is FQGNSA. The CDR3 is 16 residues long. CDR3 nucleotide sequence: TGCGCCAGCAGCCACAACACAGGGGCCAAGAATTCACCCCTCCACTTT. Its translation: CASSHNTGAKNSPLHF. Full variable domain (remainder filled in from reference TRBV7-2 and TRBJ1-6): GAGVSQSPSNKVTEKGKDVELRCDPISGHTALYWYRQSLGQGLEFLIYFQGNSAPDKSGLPSDRFSAERTGGSVSTLTIQRTQQEDSAVYLCASSHNTGAKNSPLHFGNGTRLTVT.

There are a few counts of this clonotype. The chain joins TRBV24-1 to TRBJ2-2; D remains ambiguous. V dropped 3 bases and J dropped 6 bases, with 10 bases sitting between them. The CDR3 contains 14 residues. CDR1 and CDR2 from the germline V gene are KGHDR and SFDVKD. The CDR3 DNA is TGTGCCACCAGTGATCCAGGTCCGCCCGGGGAGCTGTTTTTT. As protein: CATSDPGPPGELFF.

The V and J genes are TRBV7-2 and TRBJ1-1; 8 positions agree with TRBD1. With V trimmed by 5 bases and J by 0 bases, 11 bases remained unmatched. This CDR3 is 17 amino acids long. The V gene's germline CDR1 is SGHTA and CDR2 FQGNSA. The CDR3 loop is CASSPVRGLNMNTEAFF. CDR3 DNA sequence: TGTGCCAGCAGCCCGGTCAGGGGGCTCAATATGAACACTGAAGCTTTCTTT.

As regards this clonotype: At one end, the junction sequence differs from germline, possibly due to a read error. The chain uses TRBV7-3 and TRBJ2-3; TRBD2 might be the D (6 bases). Germline lookup yields CDR1 SGHTA and CDR2 FQGTGA. The CDR3 is made up of 16 amino acids. The CDR3 reads CASSPGTPFRTDTQYF. The CDR3 coding sequence is TGTGCCAGCAGCCCCGGGACTCCCTTTCGCACGGATACGCAGTATTTT.

At least ten counts were recorded for this clonotype. This chain joins TRBV29-1 and TRBJ2-6, with D possibly being TRBD1 or TRBD2 (5 bases each). With 7 bases removed from V and 0 bases from J, the gap between germline ends came to 10 bases. This CDR3 comprises 14 residues. Germline CDR1 is SQVTM and CDR2 is ANQGSEA. The CDR3 is CSAGPTSGANVLTF. The CDR3 DNA sequence: TGCAGCGCGGGACCGACCTCTGGGGCCAACGTCCTGACTTTC.

The chain employs TRBV20-1 and TRBJ2-2; D possibly corresponds to TRBD1 (6 bases). V gave up 6 bases and J gave up 13 bases, with 9 bases separating them. Germline CDR1 and CDR2: DFQATT and SNEGSKA (reference sequence). The CDR3 has 9 residues. The CDR3 sequence is CSASRGLFF. CDR3 DNA sequence: TGCAGTGCCAGCAGGGGGCTGTTTTTT.

This clonotype was found many times. The chain couples TRBV7-2 to TRBJ1-1; D ambiguous. The CDR3 has 12 amino acids. Trimming took off 4 bases at V and 3 bases at J, with 6 bases between the two ends. In germline, CDR1 is SGHTA, CDR2 FQGNSA. The CDR3: CASSSYHTEAFF. The CDR3 nucleotides are TGTGCCAGCAGCTCCTACCACACTGAAGCTTTCTTT.

V gene TRBV29-1 combines with J gene TRBJ2-3; D is possibly TRBD1 (5 bases). V was shortened by 8 bases and J by 4 bases, with 19 bases between the two germline ends. Germline V lookup: CDR1 SQVTM, CDR2 ANQGSEA. The CDR3 is 14 amino acids. The CDR3 DNA follows: TGCAGCTTAGGGGTCCAGGCAATGGCAGATACGCAGTATTTT. Amino acid sequence: CSLGVQAMADTQYF.

This clonotype was seen ten or more times. The V call is TRBV2, the J call TRBJ2-3, with 8 bases matching TRBD1. CDR1 and CDR2 (germline): SNHLY, FYNNEI. J lost 6 bases, V lost 5 bases, and 7 bases had no gene match. The CDR3 runs 14 residues. The CDR3 loop reads CASSMGQERDTQYF. CDR3 nucleotides: TGTGCCAGCAGTATGGGACAGGAGAGGGATACGCAGTATTTT.

Remarks on this clonotype: At one end, the junction sequence differs from germline, possibly due to a read error. The DNA of the CDR3 is TGTGCTAGCAGCGTAGAACAGGGGCCGATAGTCTATGGCTACACCTTC. Protein product: CASSVEQGPIVYGYTF. V is TRBV9 and J is TRBJ1-2; 7 bases align to TRBD1. The CDR3 has 16 amino acids. In germline, CDR1 is SGDLS, CDR2 YYNGEE. Full variable domain (remainder filled in from reference TRBV9 and TRBJ1-2): DSGVTQTPKHLITATGQRVTLRCSPRSGDLSVYWYQQSLDQGLQFLIQYYNGEERAKGNILERFSAQQFPDLHSELNLSSLELGDSALYFCASSVEQGPIVYGYTFGSGTRLTVV.